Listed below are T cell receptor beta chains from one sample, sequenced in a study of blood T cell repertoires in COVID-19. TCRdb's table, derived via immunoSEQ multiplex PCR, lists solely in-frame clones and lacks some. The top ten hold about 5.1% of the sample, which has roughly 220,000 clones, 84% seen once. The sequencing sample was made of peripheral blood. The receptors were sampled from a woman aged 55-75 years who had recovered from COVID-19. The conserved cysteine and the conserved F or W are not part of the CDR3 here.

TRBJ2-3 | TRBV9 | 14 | ASSASSGTGGDTQY
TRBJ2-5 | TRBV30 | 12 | AWSGAGLKETQY
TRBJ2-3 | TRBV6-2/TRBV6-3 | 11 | ASSFTRADTQY
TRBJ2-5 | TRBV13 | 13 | ASSIGTSGGETQY
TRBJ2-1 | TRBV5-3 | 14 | ARSLEGQEPYNEQF
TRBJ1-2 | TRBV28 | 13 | ASSSYRVSNYGYT
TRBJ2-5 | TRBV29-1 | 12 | NVGKTGNQETQY
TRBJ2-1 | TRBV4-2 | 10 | ASSPGYNEQF
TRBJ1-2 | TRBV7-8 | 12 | ASSSVAPGYGYT
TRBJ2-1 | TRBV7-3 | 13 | ASSLQGAGYNEQF
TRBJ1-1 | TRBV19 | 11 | ASSMIGDTEAF
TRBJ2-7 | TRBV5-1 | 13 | ASSPTGSQSYEQY
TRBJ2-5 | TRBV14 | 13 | ASSQDWAAQETQY
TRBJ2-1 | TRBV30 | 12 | AWRTSGRGDEQF
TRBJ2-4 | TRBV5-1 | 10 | ASSPGLNIQY
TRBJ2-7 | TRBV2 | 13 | ASSEWTSRTYEQY
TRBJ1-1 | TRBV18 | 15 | ASSPGRQVLIDTEAF
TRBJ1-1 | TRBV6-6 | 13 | ASKDPHRGGTEAF
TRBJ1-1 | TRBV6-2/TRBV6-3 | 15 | ASSYRGQGNLSTEAF
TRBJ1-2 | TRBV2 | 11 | ASSEGGDYGYT
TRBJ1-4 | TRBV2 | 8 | ASRTEKLF
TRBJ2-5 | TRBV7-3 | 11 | ASSTRQGATQY
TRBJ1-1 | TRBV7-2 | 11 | ASTGRANTEAF
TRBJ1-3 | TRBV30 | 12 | ACARDFSGNTIY
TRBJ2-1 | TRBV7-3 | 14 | ASSLSDRGSYNEQF
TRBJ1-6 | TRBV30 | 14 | AWSPQGAIYNSPLH
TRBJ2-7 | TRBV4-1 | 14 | ASSQESGQGTYEQY
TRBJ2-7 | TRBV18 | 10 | ASSMDFYEQY
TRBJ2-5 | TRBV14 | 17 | ASSQRRTSGGMYQETQY
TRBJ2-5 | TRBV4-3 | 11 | ASSQEVSGAQY
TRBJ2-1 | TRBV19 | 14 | ASSEPGQGTDNEQF
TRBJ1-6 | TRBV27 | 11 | ASSLGSNSPLH
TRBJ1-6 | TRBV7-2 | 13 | ASSSQTGVGSPLH
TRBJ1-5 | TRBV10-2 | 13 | ASSDYRGADQPQH
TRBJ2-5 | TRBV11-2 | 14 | ASSSSLAGGAETQY
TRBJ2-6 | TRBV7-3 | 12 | ATTGAGGANVLT
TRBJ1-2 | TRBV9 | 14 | ASGGLRDRGLYGYT
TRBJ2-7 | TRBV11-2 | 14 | ASSPRSGAGSYEQY
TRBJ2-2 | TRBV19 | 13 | ASSLRDRRTGELF
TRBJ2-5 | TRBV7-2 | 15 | ASSLVFWDRQTETQY
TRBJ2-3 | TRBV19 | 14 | ASSPRSGGPTDTQY
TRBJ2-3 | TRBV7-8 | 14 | ASSSLQLPSTDTQY
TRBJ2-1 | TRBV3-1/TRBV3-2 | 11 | ASSQGHGNEQF
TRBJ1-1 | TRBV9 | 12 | ASSRQTMNTEAF
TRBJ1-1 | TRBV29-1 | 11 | SARQVMNTEAF
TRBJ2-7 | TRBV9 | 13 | ASSVGLAASYEQY
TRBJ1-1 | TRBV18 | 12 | ASSLTDRGTEAF
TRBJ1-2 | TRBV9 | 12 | ASSVEDRNYGYT
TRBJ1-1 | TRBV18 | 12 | ASSPQGPNTEAF
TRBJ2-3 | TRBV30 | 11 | ALRAGSTDTQY
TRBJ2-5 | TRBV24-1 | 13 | ATSEATSGGETQY
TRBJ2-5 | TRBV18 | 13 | ASSPGQHSQETQY
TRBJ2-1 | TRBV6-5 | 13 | ASSALAGGYNEQF
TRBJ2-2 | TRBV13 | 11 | ASSSTSTGELF
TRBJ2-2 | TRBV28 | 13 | ASSFDGANTGELF
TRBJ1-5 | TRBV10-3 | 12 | AISRQESNQPQH
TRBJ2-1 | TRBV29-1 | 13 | SVESLAGGYNEQF
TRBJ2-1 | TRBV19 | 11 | ASSGTVRNEQF
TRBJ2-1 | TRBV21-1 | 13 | ASSEASRRDNEQF